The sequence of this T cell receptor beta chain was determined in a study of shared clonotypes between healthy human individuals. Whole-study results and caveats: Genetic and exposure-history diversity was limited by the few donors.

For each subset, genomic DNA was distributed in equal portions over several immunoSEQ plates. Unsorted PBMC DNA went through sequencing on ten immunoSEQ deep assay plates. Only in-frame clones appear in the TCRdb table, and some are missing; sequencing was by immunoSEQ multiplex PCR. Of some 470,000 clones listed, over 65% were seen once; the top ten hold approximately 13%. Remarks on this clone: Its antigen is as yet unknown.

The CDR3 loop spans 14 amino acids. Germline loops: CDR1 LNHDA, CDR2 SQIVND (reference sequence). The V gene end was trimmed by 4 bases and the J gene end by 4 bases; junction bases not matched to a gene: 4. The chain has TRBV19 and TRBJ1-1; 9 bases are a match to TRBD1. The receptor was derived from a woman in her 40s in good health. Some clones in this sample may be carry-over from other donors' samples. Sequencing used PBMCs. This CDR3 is CASSNGQGSTEAFF. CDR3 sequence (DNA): TGTGCCAGTAGTAACGGACAGGGGAGCACTGAAGCTTTCTTT.